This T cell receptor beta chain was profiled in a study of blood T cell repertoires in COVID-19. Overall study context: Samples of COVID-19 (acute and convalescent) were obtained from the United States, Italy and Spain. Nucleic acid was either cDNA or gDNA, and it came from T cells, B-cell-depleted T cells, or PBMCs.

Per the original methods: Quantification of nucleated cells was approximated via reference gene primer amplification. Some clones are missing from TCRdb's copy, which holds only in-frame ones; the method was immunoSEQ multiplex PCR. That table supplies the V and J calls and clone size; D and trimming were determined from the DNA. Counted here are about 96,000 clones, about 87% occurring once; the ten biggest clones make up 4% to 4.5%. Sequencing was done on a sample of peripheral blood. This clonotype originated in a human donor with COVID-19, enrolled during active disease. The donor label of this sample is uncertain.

The CDR3 loop reads CASSIDVTGLGEKLFF. For the CDR3, the DNA is TGTGCCAGTAGTATAGATGTAACGGGATTGGGTGAAAAACTGTTTTTT. V gene TRBV19 combines with J gene TRBJ1-4; D is uncertain. This CDR3 region has 16 residues. The V gene lost 0 bases and the J gene lost 7 bases, with 15 bases spanning the gap. Germline CDR1 reads LNHDA; CDR2 reads SQIVND (reference sequence).